Below are 4 T cell receptor beta chains sequenced from a single sample in a study of neurological immune-mediated disorders. One entry per CDR3 protein results from TCRdb running MiXCR on the 5' RACE reads. The table has approximately 130,000 distinct CDR3 sequences, roughly 3.1% seen once. The source material was PBMCs. These receptors all come from a young woman with multiple sclerosis.

This clonotype was counted ten times or more. The chain employs TRBV6-5 and TRBJ2-1, with 8 bases that match TRBD1. The germline V gene encodes CDR1 MNHEY and CDR2 SVGAGI. V was clipped by 7 bases and J by 4 bases; unmatched bases: 6. This CDR3 is 14 amino acids long. The CDR3 sequence is CASKPGQAYNEQFF. As DNA, the CDR3 is TGTGCCAGCAAGCCGGGACAGGCATACAATGAGCAGTTCTTC.

This clonotype was recorded at least ten times. V usage is TRBV10-3 and J usage is TRBJ2-5; TRBD2 agrees at 12 bases. Trimming removed 3 bases from V and 3 bases from J; junction bases left unmatched: 8. Germline V gene data show CDR1 as ENHRY and CDR2 as SYGVKD. The CDR3 has 17 amino acids. This chain's CDR3 is CAISDPLAGGPEETQYF. The CDR3 coding sequence is TGTGCCATCAGTGATCCCCTAGCGGGAGGGCCGGAAGAGACCCAGTACTTC.

On this clonotype: It may be a read error: a sequence one base away is much more abundant. The gene calls are TRBV11-2 and TRBJ1-5, with unresolved D. Germline CDR1 reads SGHAT; CDR2 reads FQNNGV. The CDR3 is made up of 15 amino acids. CDR3 amino acids: CASSHTEMGNQPQNF. DNA for the CDR3: TGTGCCAGCAGCCATACAGAAATGGGCAATCAGCCCCAGAATTTT.

In this sample, this clonotype turned up many times. The chain uses TRBV4-3 and TRBJ1-2, with 7 bases that match TRBD1. With 2 bases clipped from V and 2 bases from J, the junction kept 5 bases outside the gene matches. Germline V lookup: CDR1 LGHNA, CDR2 YSLEER. The CDR3 spans 15 residues. The DNA of the CDR3 is TGCGCCAGCAGCCAATCCTCGACAGGGAACTATGGCTACACCTTC. It yields the protein CASSQSSTGNYGYTF.